This TCR beta chain appears in the sequencing data of a study of spatial heterogeneity in lung cancer. At the level of the study: Raw-read counts averaged over ten per unique TCR and UMI combination. Findings and caveats of the study: Ubiquitous expanded tumor TCRs surfaced in blood more at resection than they did at follow-up.

Every individual TCR cDNA molecule carried its own unique molecular identifier, which allowed correction of PCR and sequencing errors. One entry per CDR3 protein, called by TCRdb with MiXCR from the 5' RACE reads. The sample holds under 100,000 distinct CDR3 sequences, over 8.5% seen once. V was trimmed by 0 bases and J by 6 bases, leaving 11 bases between them. The germline CDR1 and CDR2 sequences are SGHDT and YYEEEE. This CDR3 contains 14 residues. Time point of the sample: sample taken at primary tumor resection. The input material, whole RNA from tumor, nontumor lung or frozen PBMC, was sequenced unsorted. Samples came from about 72 TRACERx patients with untreated early-stage lung cancer. On this clonotype: Its matching antigen is unknown.

V gene TRBV5-6 combines with J gene TRBJ2-3; D perhaps matches TRBD1 (5 bases). Sequencing used PBMCs, obtained at surgery. This clonotype was obtained from a male donor with early-stage non-small cell lung cancer. The CDR3: CASSLVGPKDTQYF. CDR3 bases: TGTGCCAGCAGCTTGGTGGGGCCTAAGGATACGCAGTATTTT.